These T cell receptor beta chains were read from a single sample in a study of blood T cell repertoires in COVID-19. Sequenced by immunoSEQ multiplex PCR; TCRdb stores in-frame clones only, minus some. Of more than 140,000 clones in the sample, around 88% were seen once. The sample consisted of peripheral blood. Receptors were obtained from a woman aged 55-69 years with acute or convalescent COVID-19. The CDR3 runs from the conserved cysteine through the conserved F or W. The order of the fields is clone size, V gene, J gene, D gene, CDR3 DNA, CDR3 protein. A D gene is named only where the DNA matches it firmly. Part of the rows lack a size; the others show once, few, many or a class for expanded clones.

>.|TRBV5-4|TRBJ2-7|TRBD1
TGTGCCAGCAGCTTCCGGGACAGGGGGTTCTACGAGCAGTACTTC
CASSFRDRGFYEQYF
>.|TRBV6-5|TRBJ1-2|TRBD1
TGTGCCAGCACCAGCGGACAGGGCGACGGCTACACCTTC
CASTSGQGDGYTF
>.|TRBV5-4|TRBJ2-7|.
TGTGCCAGCAGCTTGGAAGACTGGAGCTCCTACGAGCAGTACTTC
CASSLEDWSSYEQYF
>few|TRBV11-3|TRBJ2-1|TRBD2
TGTGCCAGCAGCTTCGGAGCGGGGGGGAACAATGAGCAGTTCTTC
CASSFGAGGNNEQFF
>.|TRBV4-3|TRBJ1-1|.
TGCGCCAGCAGCCAAGAGGGTACAGGGTCAGCTTTCTTT
CASSQEGTGSAFF
>.|TRBV10-2|TRBJ2-2|.
TGCGCCAGCAGTGAGGTGTCACAGACTAAGGCCGGGGAGCTGTTTTTT
CASSEVSQTKAGELFF
>.|TRBV7-7|TRBJ2-2|TRBD1
TGTGCTAGCAGCGCCGGGACAGAGAACACCGGGGAGCTGTTTTTT
CASSAGTENTGELFF
>few|TRBV5-4|TRBJ2-5|TRBD1
TGTGCCAGCAGCGTCGGACAGGACCAGACCCAGTACTTC
CASSVGQDQTQYF
>.|TRBV3-1/TRBV3-2|TRBJ1-2|TRBD1
TGTGCCAGCAGCCACTTCGACAGGGGAGGCTATGGCTACACCTTC
CASSHFDRGGYGYTF
>.|TRBV7-9|TRBJ2-2|TRBD1
TGTGCCAGCAGTCCGCAGGGGGCAAACACCGGGGAGCTGTTTTTT
CASSPQGANTGELFF
>.|TRBV9|TRBJ2-5|.
TGTGCCAGCAGCTTCACGACGGGCCAAGAGACCCAGTACTTC
CASSFTTGQETQYF
>.|TRBV5-1|TRBJ1-2|TRBD1
TGCGCCAGCAGCAGAGACAGGGGAGACTACACCTTC
CASSRDRGDYTF
>.|TRBV7-9|TRBJ1-6|.
TGTGCCAGCAGCTTGGGGGGGTATAATTCACCCCTCCACTTT
CASSLGGYNSPLHF
>.|TRBV7-3|TRBJ1-2|.
TGTGCCAGCAGCCGGGGCGCGGGGGCTGAGGGCTACACCTTC
CASSRGAGAEGYTF
>.|TRBV2|TRBJ2-1|TRBD1
TGTGCCAGCAGGGACCGGACAGGCGGGCCCTACAATGAGCAGTTCTTC
CASRDRTGGPYNEQFF
>.|TRBV6-5|TRBJ2-1|.
TGTGCCAGCAGTTACGGGGGCGGATCCTACAATGAGCAGTTCTTC
CASSYGGGSYNEQFF
>.|TRBV3-1/TRBV3-2|TRBJ2-5|TRBD1
TGTGCCAGCAGCCAAGAGCGACGAGGGACAGCCAGGGAGGAGACCCAGTACTTC
CASSQERRGTAREETQYF
>.|TRBV19|TRBJ1-2|TRBD1
TGTGCCAGTTCCAGGGGGCCTACTAACTATGGCTACACCTTC
CASSRGPTNYGYTF
>.|TRBV4-3|TRBJ2-1|TRBD1
TGCGCCAGCAGCCAAGAGGTCAGGGGGATCGATGAGCAGTTCTTC
CASSQEVRGIDEQFF
>.|TRBV6-2/TRBV6-3|TRBJ1-2|.
TGTGCCAGCAGTCGGACGGACTACTATGGCTACACCTTC
CASSRTDYYGYTF
>.|TRBV14|TRBJ1-1|.
TGTGCCAGCAGCCTCGACAGGAACACTGAAGCTTTCTTT
CASSLDRNTEAFF
>.|TRBV5-1|TRBJ1-3|TRBD1
TGCGCCAGCAGCTTGGAGGGGCAGACAGGGCGGCCGATATATTTT
CASSLEGQTGRPIYF
>.|TRBV27|TRBJ1-2|.
TGTGCCAGCAGTTTACAGGGTTTGGATGGCTACACCTTC
CASSLQGLDGYTF
>once|TRBV4-3|TRBJ1-5|.
TGCGCCAGCAGCCAAGGTCATGGCCAGGGCAATCAGCCCCAGCATTTT
CASSQGHGQGNQPQHF
>.|TRBV3-1/TRBV3-2|TRBJ2-5|.
TGTGCCCTTCGAAGGGGAGAGACAGGAGAGACCCAGTACTTC
CALRRGETGETQYF
>.|TRBV10-3|TRBJ2-1|.
TGTGCCATCGGGCGAGAGTACAATGAGCAGTTCTTC
CAIGREYNEQFF
>.|TRBV5-5|TRBJ1-5|TRBD1
TGTGCCAGCAGACAGACAGGGGTTAGCAATCAGCCCCAGCATTTT
CASRQTGVSNQPQHF
>.|TRBV4-2|TRBJ1-1|.
TGTGCCAGCAGCCAAGAATTAGGGAGGAACACTGAAGCTTTCTTT
CASSQELGRNTEAFF
>.|TRBV19|TRBJ2-5|TRBD1
TGTGCCAGTAGTACCCGGGACAGGGGGCGGCAAGAGACCCAGTACTTC
CASSTRDRGRQETQYF
>.|TRBV2|TRBJ1-3|.
TGTGCCAGCAGTGAACGGAGTAGGGGCGGAAACACCATATATTTT
CASSERSRGGNTIYF
>.|TRBV5-1|TRBJ2-5|.
TGCGCCAGCAGCTTGGATTCGGAGACCCAGTACTTC
CASSLDSETQYF
>.|TRBV27|TRBJ2-5|TRBD1
TGTGCCAGCAGTTTGACAGGGCGAGAGACCCAGTACTTC
CASSLTGRETQYF
>.|TRBV24-1|TRBJ2-3|.
TGTGCCACCAGTGAGGAGGGCACAGATACGCAGTATTTT
CATSEEGTDTQYF
>.|TRBV11-3|TRBJ1-1|.
TGTGCCAGCAGCTTAGATACTTACAGTGAAGCTTTCTTT
CASSLDTYSEAFF
>.|TRBV19|TRBJ1-4|.
TGTGCCAGTAGTGCCCAGACAGAGACGAAACTGTTTTTT
CASSAQTETKLFF
>.|TRBV28|TRBJ2-2|.
TGTGCCAGCAGTTACCAGGGCCCGAACACCGGGGAGCTGTTTTTT
CASSYQGPNTGELFF
>.|TRBV3-1/TRBV3-2|TRBJ1-1|TRBD1
TGTGCCAGCAGCCTTACGGGACAGGGCCGGACTGAAGCTTTCTTT
CASSLTGQGRTEAFF
>.|TRBV11-2|TRBJ2-2|.
TGTGCCAGCACCTCACGGGGGGCGGACACCGGGGAGCTGTTTTTT
CASTSRGADTGELFF
>.|TRBV10-3|TRBJ2-5|.
TGTGCCATCAGTGAGTCGATTTCAGGGCGAGAGACCCAGTACTTC
CAISESISGRETQYF
>.|TRBV28|TRBJ1-5|TRBD1
TGTGCCAGCAGCGCCGCCGACAGGGCGCTCGGTCAGCCCCAGCATTTT
CASSAADRALGQPQHF
>.|TRBV6-1|TRBJ1-5|.
TGTGCCAGCAGTGAAGCACGGACTCCGAATCAGCCCCAGCATTTT
CASSEARTPNQPQHF
>.|TRBV5-4|TRBJ2-5|TRBD2
TGTGCCAGCAGCCGATCTAGCGGGGCGGGGCCGACCCAGTACTTC
CASSRSSGAGPTQYF
>.|TRBV4-3|TRBJ1-1|.
TGCGCCAGCAGCCAAGATCCACGGACTGAAGCTTTCTTT
CASSQDPRTEAFF